The subject of this entry is one T cell receptor (beta chain). These data belong to a study of technical replicates of blood from four donors. Germline-derived CDR1 and CDR2 are SEHNR and FQNEAQ (reference sequence). This CDR3 region has 13 residues. V dropped 5 bases and J dropped 8; count of bases not matched to a gene: 6. The protocol was immunoSEQ multiplex PCR, while the TCRdb copy is restricted to in-frame clones and leaves out a portion. The top ten hold around 0.16% of the sample, which has approximately 74,000 clones, about 98% seen once. The J gene is TRBJ2-4, the V gene TRBV7-9, with 7 bases lining up with TRBD1. The sequence was collected from a human donor in good health. The sample was T cells isolated from PBMCs. CDR3 sequence reads: CASSPRGYDIQYF. The CDR3 DNA reads TGTGCCAGCAGCCCCAGGGGGTATGACATTCAGTACTTC.